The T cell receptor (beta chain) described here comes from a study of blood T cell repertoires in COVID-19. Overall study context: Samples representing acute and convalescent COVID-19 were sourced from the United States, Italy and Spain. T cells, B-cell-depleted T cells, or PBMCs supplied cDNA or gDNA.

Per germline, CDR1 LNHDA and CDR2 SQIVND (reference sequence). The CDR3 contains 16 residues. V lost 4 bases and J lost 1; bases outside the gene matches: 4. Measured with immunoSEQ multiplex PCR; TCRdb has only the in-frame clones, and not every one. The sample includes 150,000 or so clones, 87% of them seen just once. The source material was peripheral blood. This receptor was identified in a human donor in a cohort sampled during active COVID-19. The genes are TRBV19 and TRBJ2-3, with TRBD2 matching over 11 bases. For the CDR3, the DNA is TGTGCCAGTAGTAGCCCGGGACTAGCGGGCACAGATACGCAGTATTTT. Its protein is CASSSPGLAGTDTQYF.